This entry lists 32 T cell receptor beta chains sequenced from one sample in a study of spatial heterogeneity in lung cancer. TCRdb re-analysed the 5' RACE reads in MiXCR, keeping a single row per CDR3 protein. The top ten clones hold about 5.7% of a sample with a few thousand distinct CDR3 sequences, about a quarter of them seen once. The time point denotes: blood at routine non-recurrence follow-up after resection. The sequencing used PBMCs, collected at follow-up. The receptors were sampled from a male donor with early-stage non-small cell lung cancer.

This clonotype was counted at least ten times. The chain uses TRBV6-1 and TRBJ2-7; D might be TRBD2 (5 bases). Germline loops: CDR1 MNHNS, CDR2 SASEGT. CDR3 size: 16 residues. Trimming removed 6 bases at V and 4 bases at J, with 22 bases between. The DNA of the CDR3 is TGTGCCAGCAGCCCGCCGGTACGCCCCGGGATTTACGAGCAGTACTTC. It codes for CASSPPVRPGIYEQYF.

This clonotype occurred many times. The J gene is TRBJ2-5, the V gene TRBV5-5, with TRBD1 matching 8 bases. CDR3 length: 14 amino acids. Germline CDR1 and CDR2: SGHKS and YYEKEE (reference sequence). V gave up 0 bases and J gave up 5 bases; unmatched junction bases: 3. CDR3 residues: CASSLGTGFETQYF. CDR3 sequence (DNA): TGTGCCAGCAGCTTGGGGACAGGGTTCGAGACCCAGTACTTC.

Sample share makes this clonotype medium-sized. This sequence joins TRBV20-1 and TRBJ2-4; 7 positions match TRBD1. This CDR3 has 14 amino acids. Germline CDR1 is DFQATT and CDR2 is SNEGSKA (reference sequence). V gave up 0 bases and J gave up 5 bases; unmatched junction bases: 4. CDR3 coding DNA: TGCAGTGCTAGAGATTGGCAGGGGGAAAACATTCAGTACTTC. It specifies CSARDWQGENIQYF.

This clonotype is medium-sized. J is TRBJ2-2 and V is TRBV10-3, with D perhaps being TRBD1 or TRBD2 (5 bases each). V was clipped by 8 bases and J by 1 base, with 20 bases between them. Germline V gene data show CDR1 as ENHRY and CDR2 as SYGVKD. CDR3 size: 17 residues. CDR3 in amino acids: CAIYPGGTPENTGELFF. CDR3 DNA: TGTGCCATCTATCCCGGTGGGACCCCTGAGAACACCGGGGAGCTGTTTTTT.

The chain carries TRBV28 and TRBJ1-5; a possible D gene is TRBD1 (6 bases). The CDR3 is 15 amino acids. The V end was cut by 7 bases, the J end by 2 bases, with 15 bases between. Germline V gene sequence: CDR1 MDHEN, CDR2 SYDVKM. CDR3 DNA sequence: TGTGCCAGCACCTTGCACCGACAGGGCAATCAGCCCCAGCATTTT. It translates to CASTLHRQGNQPQHF.

This clonotype was seen only a few times. This rearrangement joins TRBV7-2 to TRBJ2-7, with 11 bases lining up with TRBD2. CDR3 length: 16 amino acids. CDR1 and CDR2 from the germline V gene are SGHTA and FQGNSA. Trimming at V came to 5 bases and at J to 0 bases, leaving 6 bases not matched to a gene. The DNA for the CDR3 is TGTGCCAGCAGCCCTACTAGCGGGAGCCTCTCCTACGAGCAGTACTTC. It translates to CASSPTSGSLSYEQYF.

V usage is TRBV7-9 and J usage is TRBJ2-5, with no clear D. The CDR3 covers 13 residues. Between the trimmed V and J ends, which lost 3 bases and 4 bases, there was a span of 9 bases. Germline lookup yields CDR1 SEHNR and CDR2 FQNEAQ (reference sequence). CDR3 nucleotides: TGTGCCAGCAGCTTTCGGTCAGGAGAGACCCAGTACTTC. Its protein is CASSFRSGETQYF.

This clonotype was seen a handful of times. The rearrangement links TRBV19 to TRBJ2-5, with 8 positions matching TRBD1. Trimming took 5 bases from V and 5 from J; bases not matched to a gene: 16. The CDR3 runs to 17 residues. Germline loops: CDR1 LNHDA, CDR2 SQIVND (reference sequence). CDR3 coding DNA: TGTGCCAGTAGTCCCGGACAGGGAGGTAGGGGCTGGGAGACCCAGTACTTC. Its translation: CASSPGQGGRGWETQYF.

This clonotype is medium-sized in the sample. The chain carries TRBV12-3 or TRBV12-4 and TRBJ1-2; D is ambiguous. CDR3 length equals 12 residues. V gave up 5 bases and J gave up 5 bases, with 9 bases separating them. The CDR3 DNA sequence: TGTGCCAGCAGTCGCTGGACGTATGGCTACACCTTC. Translation: CASSRWTYGYTF.

Concerning this clonotype: This may come from a read error, since a much larger clone is one base off. CDR3 nucleotide sequence: TGTGCCAGCAGTCCTTCGGGGACATGGGGCGACTATGGCTACACCTTC. Its translation is CASSPSGTWGDYGYTF. The chain links TRBV6-5 to TRBJ1-2, with TRBD1 as a possible D gene (6 bases). The CDR3 is made up of 16 amino acids. Germline V gives CDR1 MNHEY, CDR2 SVGAGI. Trimming pared 5 bases from V and 3 bases from J, leaving 19 bases between.

This chain joins TRBV24-1 and TRBJ1-5; D is unresolved. The V and J ends lost 3 bases and 6 bases respectively, with 11 bases between them. The CDR3 length is 14 residues. Germline V gives CDR1 KGHDR, CDR2 SFDVKD. Here the CDR3 reads CATSDPRTGQPQHF. The CDR3 region has the DNA TGTGCCACCAGTGATCCCCGGACGGGTCAGCCCCAGCATTTT.

This clonotype is medium-sized. V usage is TRBV7-6 and J usage is TRBJ2-1; 12 bases are a match to TRBD2. CDR3 length equals 18 residues. V lost 1 base to trimming and J lost 6 bases; unmatched junction nucleotides: 10. CDR1 SGHVS and CDR2 FNYEAQ come from the germline V gene. The CDR3 coding sequence is TGTGCCAGCAGCTTAGGGCTAGCGGGAGGGCCAGGAGGCAATGAGCAGTTCTTC. It encodes CASSLGLAGGPGGNEQFF.

This chain uses TRBV6-6 with TRBJ2-1, with TRBD2 as a possible D gene (6 bases). CDR3 length: 16 amino acids. The V end lost 1 base, the J end lost 5 bases, and 15 bases lay between the germline ends. Germline V lookup: CDR1 MNHNY, CDR2 SVGAGI (reference sequence). CDR3 sequence (DNA): TGTGCCAGCAGTTACTACGACGCGGGAACCAACAATGAGCAGTTCTTC. Translation: CASSYYDAGTNNEQFF.

This clonotype was recorded once. This chain links TRBV20-1 with TRBJ1-1; TRBD1 agrees at 7 bases. V was clipped by 2 bases and J by 8 bases; unmatched bases: 8. Germline CDR1 and CDR2: DFQATT and SNEGSKA (reference sequence). This CDR3 region has 13 residues. The chain's CDR3 is CSARPPGGQEAFF. The DNA of the CDR3 is TGCAGTGCTAGACCCCCGGGGGGACAGGAAGCTTTCTTT.

The rearrangement links TRBV20-1 to TRBJ1-3, with TRBD1 identical over 7 bases. The length of the CDR3 is 15 residues. Trimming at V came to 2 bases and at J to 9 bases, leaving 13 bases not matched to a gene. Germline CDR1 reads DFQATT; CDR2 reads SNEGSKA (reference sequence). The chain's CDR3 is CSARPIQGPRGTIYF. DNA for the CDR3: TGCAGTGCTAGACCAATACAGGGGCCGAGGGGCACCATATATTTT.

The genes are TRBV28 and TRBJ2-7; D call uncertain. Germline V gene lookup returns CDR1 MDHEN and CDR2 SYDVKM. The CDR3 has 16 amino acids. V lost 5 bases to trimming and J lost 2 bases, with 19 bases between them. The CDR3, as DNA: TGTGCCAGCAGTCCCCCTCAAATTGCTGTTCCCTACGAGCAGTACTTC. This encodes CASSPPQIAVPYEQYF.

This clonotype is deemed medium-sized. This chain links TRBV3-1 with TRBJ2-7; no reliable D call. The CDR3 has 13 residues. The V end was cut by 4 bases, the J end by 4 bases, with 11 bases between. Germline V lookup: CDR1 LGHDT, CDR2 YNNKEL (reference sequence). CDR3 nucleotide sequence: TGTGCCAGCAGCCGCGCCCGGTTGTACGAGCAGTACTTC. It specifies CASSRARLYEQYF.

By sample fraction, this clonotype is medium-sized. The chain is built from TRBV7-3 and TRBJ2-7; 7 nucleotides line up with TRBD2. Germline loops: CDR1 SGHTA, CDR2 FQGTGA. This CDR3 has 15 residues. V lost 2 bases to trimming and J lost 6 bases; unmatched junction nucleotides: 10. CDR3 sequence: CASSLWGGSRSEQYF. As DNA, the CDR3 is TGTGCCAGCAGCTTATGGGGCGGGAGTCGTTCCGAGCAGTACTTC.

This clonotype counts as medium-sized. The chain joins TRBV4-2 to TRBJ1-5; D not resolved. CDR1 is LGHNA, CDR2 YNFKEQ, per germline. Trimming stripped 3 bases from V and 7 bases from J, with 10 bases between. The CDR3 spans 13 residues. CDR3 nucleotides: TGTGCCAGCAGCCAGGAGGAGAGACAGCCCCAGCATTTT. Translation: CASSQEERQPQHF.

By share, this clonotype ranks as medium-sized (0.01 to 0.1%). This chain's CDR3 is CASSEPFYSGRAGNEQFF. The DNA of the CDR3 is TGTGCCAGCAGTGAACCCTTTTATAGCGGGAGGGCGGGCAATGAGCAGTTCTTC. V is TRBV28 and J is TRBJ2-1; 11 bases fit TRBD2. CDR1 MDHEN and CDR2 SYDVKM come from the germline V gene. CDR3 size: 18 residues. V gave up 5 bases and J gave up 6 bases; unmatched junction bases: 15.

The rearrangement joins TRBV6-5 to TRBJ2-3; D may correspond to TRBD1 or TRBD2 (5 bases each). Looked up from germline, CDR1 is MNHEY and CDR2 is SVGAGI. CDR3 length: 14 residues. The V end lost 5 bases, the J end lost 1 base, and 10 bases lay between the germline ends. CDR3 nucleotides: TGTGCCAGCAGTCGGGTGGGGGGCACAGATACGCAGTATTTT. This codes for CASSRVGGTDTQYF.

This rearrangement joins TRBV7-9 to TRBJ2-1; 8 positions match TRBD2. This CDR3 is built from 13 residues. Germline V CDR1 and CDR2: SEHNR, FQNEAQ (reference sequence). V lost 8 bases and J lost 9; bases outside the gene matches: 9. CDR3 in amino acids: CASPGLEFGEQFF. The CDR3 region has the DNA TGTGCCAGCCCGGGACTAGAATTTGGTGAGCAGTTCTTC.

This sequence joins TRBV5-1 and TRBJ2-1, with D possibly being TRBD1 or TRBD2 (5 bases each). The CDR3 has 13 residues. The germline V gene has CDR1 SGHRS and CDR2 YFSETQ. V was pared by 3 bases and J by 7 bases, with 11 bases between. In nucleotides, the CDR3 is TGCGCCAGCAGCTGGGGGACGATGAATGAGCAGTTCTTC. Translation gives CASSWGTMNEQFF.

The V call is TRBV6-6, the J call TRBJ2-3, with 10 nucleotides matching TRBD1. Germline V gene sequence: CDR1 MNHNY, CDR2 SVGAGI (reference sequence). The CDR3 extends over 16 amino acids. Trimming cost V 2 bases and J 3 bases; bases outside gene matches: 5. CDR3 sequence: CASSYGGQGVTDTQYF. For the CDR3, the DNA is TGTGCCAGCAGTTACGGTGGACAGGGGGTAACAGATACGCAGTATTTT.

The chain has TRBV18 and TRBJ1-4; D remains ambiguous. The CDR3 loop spans 16 amino acids. Germline CDR1 is KGHSH and CDR2 is LQKENI. The germline V and J ends were trimmed by 2 bases and 1 base, with 11 bases remaining between them. The CDR3 DNA reads TGTGCCAGCTCACCATTCGTCGGCAGAACTAATGAAAAACTGTTTTTT. Amino acid sequence: CASSPFVGRTNEKLFF.

This clonotype is labeled medium-sized. CDR3: CASSLGFERGYQETQYF. The CDR3 DNA reads TGTGCCAGCAGTTTAGGGTTTGAGCGGGGTTACCAAGAGACCCAGTACTTC. This chain uses TRBV28 with TRBJ2-5; the match to TRBD2 covers 7 bases. The CDR3 is 17 residues long. The germline V gene has CDR1 MDHEN and CDR2 SYDVKM. After removal of 2 bases from V and 0 bases from J, the junction contained 9 bases not matched to a gene.

The rearrangement joins TRBV7-2 to TRBJ2-3; D gene uncertain. Germline V CDR1 and CDR2: SGHTA, FQGNSA. V was clipped by 0 bases and J by 7 bases, with 8 bases between them. There are 13 residues in the CDR3. The DNA of the CDR3 is TGTGCCAGCAGCTTAGCCAAAGGGAATACGCAGTATTTT. Its protein is CASSLAKGNTQYF.

This clonotype is classed as medium-sized. This rearrangement joins TRBV6-2 or TRBV6-3 to TRBJ1-6; TRBD1 agrees at 8 bases. V was pared by 3 bases and J by 7 bases, with 2 bases of the junction left unmatched. The germline gives CDR1 MNHEY, CDR2 SVGEGT. CDR3 length: 14 amino acids. DNA of the CDR3: TGTGCCAGCAGTTATACAGGGGGAAATTCACCCCTCCACTTT. Translated: CASSYTGGNSPLHF.

This chain joins TRBV6-4 and TRBJ2-1; TRBD2 matches 10 bases. This CDR3 has 14 residues. Germline assignment: CDR1 MRHNA and CDR2 SNTAGT. Germline trimming cut 5 bases from V and 8 bases from J; bases unmatched to any gene: 6. Here the CDR3 DNA reads TGTGCCAGCAGTACTAGCGGGGCTGGTGATGAGCAGTTCTTC. This translates into CASSTSGAGDEQFF.

The rearrangement uses TRBV14 and TRBJ1-2, with TRBD1 identical over 7 bases. Per the germline V gene, CDR1 is SGHDN and CDR2 is FVKESK. The CDR3 consists of 14 residues. Unmatched junction bases numbered 5, after V lost 6 bases and J lost 1 base. CDR3 sequence: CASSRDRVNYGYTF. The CDR3 nucleotides read TGTGCCAGCAGTCGGGACAGAGTTAACTATGGCTACACCTTC.

The V call is TRBV28, the J call TRBJ2-7; the match to TRBD1 covers 7 bases. The V gene end was trimmed by 3 bases and the J gene end by 6 bases; junction bases not matched to a gene: 8. From germline, CDR1 is MDHEN and CDR2 SYDVKM. CDR3 length equals 14 residues. The CDR3 nucleotides are TGTGCCAGCAGTTTTTTGACAGGGACGAGCGAGCAGTACTTC. This translates into CASSFLTGTSEQYF.

This clonotype qualifies as medium-sized. The chain carries TRBV11-2 and TRBJ2-6; D is undetermined. CDR1 is SGHAT, CDR2 FQNNGV, per germline. V was pared by 1 base and J by 2 bases, with 9 bases between. The CDR3 totals 16 residues. The CDR3 DNA reads TGTGCCAGCAGCTTAGTTGGTTGGGCTGGGGCCAACGTCCTGACTTTC. Protein: CASSLVGWAGANVLTF.